This T cell receptor beta chain was observed in a study of T cells in localized non-small cell lung cancer. V was cut by 2 bases and J by 0 bases, with 14 bases left in between. The CDR3 has 17 amino acids. Germline values: CDR1 SEHNR, CDR2 FQNEAQ (reference sequence). Sequenced by immunoSEQ multiplex PCR; TCRdb stores in-frame clones only, minus some. The sample consists of roughly 6,000 clones, 80% to 90% of them appearing once. With regard to this clone: The antigen remains unidentified.

Study-wide results and limits: Peak T cell clonality was found in uninvolved adjacent lung, exceeding tumor. A median of around 52 clones ranked among the top 100 in tumor appeared in adjacent lung.

Sample: peripheral blood mononuclear cells, taken before any cancer treatment. This rearrangement joins TRBV7-9 to TRBJ1-3, with D possibly being TRBD1 (5 bases). This receptor was identified in a female donor older than 55 with stage II lung adenocarcinoma. The CDR3 loop is CASSLSQGIVSGNTIYF. The DNA for the CDR3 is TGTGCCAGCAGCTTAAGTCAGGGTATAGTCTCTGGAAACACCATATATTTT.